This TCR beta chain appears in the sequencing data of a study of cytomegalovirus exposure and HLA in healthy donors. Libraries were prepared by immunoSEQ multiplex PCR; TCRdb keeps only in-frame clonotypes and omits some of them. In the table there are some 70,000 clones, approximately 90% of which are singletons. The CDR3 has 14 amino acids. The germline V and J ends were trimmed by 5 bases and 2 bases, with 11 bases remaining between them. Per the germline V gene, CDR1 is SGHTA and CDR2 is FQGNSA. The receptor was derived from a young woman in good health and CMV-seronegative. Source material: PBMCs. The J gene is TRBJ2-3, the V gene TRBV7-2; D gene ambiguous. CDR3 DNA: TGTGCCAGCAGCAACCCGGTATCCACAGATACGCAGTATTTT. As protein: CASSNPVSTDTQYF.